This TCR beta chain appears in the sequencing data of a study of shared clonotypes between healthy human individuals. The CDR3 is 12 residues long. V shed 7 bases and J shed 7 bases, with 13 bases lying between them. The germline V gene has CDR1 LNHDA and CDR2 SQIVND (reference sequence). The assay was immunoSEQ multiplex PCR, and TCRdb's table has in-frame clones only and misses some. The table lists roughly 2 million clones, 85% to 95% of them singletons. What was sequenced was naive CD4+ T cells sorted from blood. Subset defined: CD45RA+ positively selected. J is TRBJ1-2 and V is TRBV19; D is uncertain. The clonotype was recovered from a man younger than 30 in good health. CDR3 sequence: CASKDRGSGYTF. The CDR3 DNA reads TGTGCCAGTAAGGATCGGGGAAGTGGCTACACCTTC. Full variable domain (outside the CDR3, taken from reference TRBV19 and TRBJ1-2): DGGITQSPKYLFRKEGQNVTLSCEQNLNHDAMYWYRQDPGQGLRLIYYSQIVNDFQKGDIAEGYSVSREKKESFPLTVTSAQKNPTAFYLCASKDRGSGYTFGSGTRLTVV.